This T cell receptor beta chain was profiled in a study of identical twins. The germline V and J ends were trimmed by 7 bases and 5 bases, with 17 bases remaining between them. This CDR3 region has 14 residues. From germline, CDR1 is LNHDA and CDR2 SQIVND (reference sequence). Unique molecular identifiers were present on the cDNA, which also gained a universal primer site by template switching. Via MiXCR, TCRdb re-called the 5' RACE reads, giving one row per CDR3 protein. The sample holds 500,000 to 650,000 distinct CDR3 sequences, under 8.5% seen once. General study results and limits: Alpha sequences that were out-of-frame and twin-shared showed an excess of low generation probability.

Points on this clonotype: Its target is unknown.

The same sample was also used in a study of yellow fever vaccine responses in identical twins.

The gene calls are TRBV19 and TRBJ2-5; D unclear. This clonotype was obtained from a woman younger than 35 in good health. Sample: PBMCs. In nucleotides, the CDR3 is TGTGCCAGTAAAATGGCCGGCCTTTTCGAGACCCAGTACTTC. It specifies CASKMAGLFETQYF.